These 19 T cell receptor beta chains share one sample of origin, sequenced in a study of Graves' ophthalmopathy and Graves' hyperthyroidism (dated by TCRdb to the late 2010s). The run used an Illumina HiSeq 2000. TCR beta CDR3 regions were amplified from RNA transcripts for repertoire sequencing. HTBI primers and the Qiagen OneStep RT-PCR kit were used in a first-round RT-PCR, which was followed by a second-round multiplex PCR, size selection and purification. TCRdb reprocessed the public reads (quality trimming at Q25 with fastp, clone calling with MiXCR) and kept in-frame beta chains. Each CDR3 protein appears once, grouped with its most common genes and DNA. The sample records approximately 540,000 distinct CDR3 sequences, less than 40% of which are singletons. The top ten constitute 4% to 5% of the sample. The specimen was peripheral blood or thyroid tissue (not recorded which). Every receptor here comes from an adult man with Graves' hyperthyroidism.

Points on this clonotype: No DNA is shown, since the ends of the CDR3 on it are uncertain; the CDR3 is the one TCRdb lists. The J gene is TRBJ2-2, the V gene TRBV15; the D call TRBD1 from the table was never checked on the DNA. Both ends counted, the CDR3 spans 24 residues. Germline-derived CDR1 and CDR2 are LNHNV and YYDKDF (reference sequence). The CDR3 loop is CATSRDRGTGANVLTFGAGGELFF.

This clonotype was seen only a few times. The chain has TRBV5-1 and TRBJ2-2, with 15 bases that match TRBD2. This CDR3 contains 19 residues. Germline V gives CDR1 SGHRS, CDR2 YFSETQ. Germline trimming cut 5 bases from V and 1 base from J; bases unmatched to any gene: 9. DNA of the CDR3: TGCGCCAGCAGTAGAGGACTAGCGGGAGGGACGCGGAACACCGGGGAGCTGTTTTTT. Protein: CASSRGLAGGTRNTGELFF.

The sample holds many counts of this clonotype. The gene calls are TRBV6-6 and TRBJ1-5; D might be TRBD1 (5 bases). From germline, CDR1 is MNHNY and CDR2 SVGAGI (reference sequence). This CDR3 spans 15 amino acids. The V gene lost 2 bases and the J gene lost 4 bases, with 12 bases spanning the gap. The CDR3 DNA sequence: TGTGCCAGCAGTTACGGGACTTCGTTTAATCAGCCCCAGCATTTT. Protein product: CASSYGTSFNQPQHF.

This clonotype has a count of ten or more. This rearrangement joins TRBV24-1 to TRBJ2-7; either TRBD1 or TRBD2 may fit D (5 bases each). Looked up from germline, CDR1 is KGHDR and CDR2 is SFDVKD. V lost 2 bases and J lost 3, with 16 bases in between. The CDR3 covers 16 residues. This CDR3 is CATSDSAGTAFYEQYF. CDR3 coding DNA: TGTGCCACCAGTGATTCGGCCGGGACGGCTTTCTACGAGCAGTACTTC.

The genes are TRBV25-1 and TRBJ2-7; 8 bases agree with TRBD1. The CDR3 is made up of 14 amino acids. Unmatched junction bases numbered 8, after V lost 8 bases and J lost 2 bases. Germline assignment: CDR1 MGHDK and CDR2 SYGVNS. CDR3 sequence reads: CASVSGTGTYEQYF. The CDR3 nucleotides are TGTGCCAGCGTATCCGGGACAGGTACCTACGAGCAGTACTTC.

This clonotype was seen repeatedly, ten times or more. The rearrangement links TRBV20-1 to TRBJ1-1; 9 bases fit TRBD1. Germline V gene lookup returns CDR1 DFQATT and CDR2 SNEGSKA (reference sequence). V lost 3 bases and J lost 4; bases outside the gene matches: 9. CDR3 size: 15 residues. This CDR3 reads CSASQGTGWGTEAFF. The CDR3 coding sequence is TGCAGTGCTAGCCAAGGGACAGGGTGGGGCACTGAAGCTTTCTTT.

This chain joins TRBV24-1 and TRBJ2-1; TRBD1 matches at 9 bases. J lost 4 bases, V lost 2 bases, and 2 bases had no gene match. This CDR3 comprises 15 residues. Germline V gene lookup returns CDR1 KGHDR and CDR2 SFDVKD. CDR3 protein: CATSDWTGDYNEQFF. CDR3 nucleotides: TGTGCCACCAGTGATTGGACAGGGGATTACAATGAGCAGTTCTTC.

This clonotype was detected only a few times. CDR3 DNA sequence: TGTGCCAGCTCAACAGGGTTTTCTAATGAAAAACTGTTTTTT. Translated: CASSTGFSNEKLFF. The chain combines TRBV6-1 with TRBJ1-4; D might be TRBD1 (6 bases). The CDR3 runs to 14 residues. In germline, CDR1 is MNHNS, CDR2 SASEGT. Trimming stripped 8 bases from V and 3 bases from J, with 13 bases between.

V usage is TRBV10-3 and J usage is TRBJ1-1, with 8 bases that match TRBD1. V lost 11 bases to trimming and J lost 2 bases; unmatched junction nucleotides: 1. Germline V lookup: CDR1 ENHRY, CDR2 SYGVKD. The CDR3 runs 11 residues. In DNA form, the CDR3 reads TGTGCCGCAGGGGGCAACACTGAAGCTTTCTTT. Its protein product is CAAGGNTEAFF.

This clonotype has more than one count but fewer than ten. The CDR3 spells CASTLGSYEQYF. The CDR3 nucleotides are TGTGCCTCCACCCTTGGCTCCTACGAGCAGTACTTC. This sequence joins TRBV10-3 and TRBJ2-7; D is ambiguous. Germline assignment: CDR1 ENHRY and CDR2 SYGVKD. This CDR3 contains 12 residues. The germline V and J ends were trimmed by 11 bases and 0 bases, with 11 bases remaining between them.

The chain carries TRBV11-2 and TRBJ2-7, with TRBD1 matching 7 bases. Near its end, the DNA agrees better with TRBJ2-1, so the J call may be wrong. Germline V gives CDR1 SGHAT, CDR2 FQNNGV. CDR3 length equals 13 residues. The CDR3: CASSSGTANEQFF. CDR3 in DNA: TGTGCCAGCAGCTCCGGGACAGCGAATGAGCAGTTCTTC.

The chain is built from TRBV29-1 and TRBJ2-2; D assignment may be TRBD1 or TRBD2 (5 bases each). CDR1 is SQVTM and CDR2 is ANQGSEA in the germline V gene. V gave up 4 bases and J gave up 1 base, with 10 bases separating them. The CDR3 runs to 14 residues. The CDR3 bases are TGCAGCGTTGCGAGGGGCAGGAACACCGGGGAGCTGTTTTTT. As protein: CSVARGRNTGELFF.

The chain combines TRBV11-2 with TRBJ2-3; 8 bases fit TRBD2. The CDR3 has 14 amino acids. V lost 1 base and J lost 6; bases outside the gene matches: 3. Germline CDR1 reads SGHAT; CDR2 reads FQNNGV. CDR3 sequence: CASSLAGGRDTQYF. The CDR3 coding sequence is TGTGCCAGCAGCTTAGCGGGGGGGAGGGATACGCAGTATTTT.

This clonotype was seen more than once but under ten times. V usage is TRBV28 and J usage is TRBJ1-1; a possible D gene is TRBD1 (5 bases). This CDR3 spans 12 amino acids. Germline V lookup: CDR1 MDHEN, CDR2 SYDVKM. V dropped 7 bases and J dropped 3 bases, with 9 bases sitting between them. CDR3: CASNGAHTEAFF. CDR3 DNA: TGTGCCAGCAATGGGGCCCACACTGAAGCTTTCTTT.

The CDR3 DNA reads TGTGCCAGTAGTATTTTGAGTATTGGATGGAACACTGAAGCTTTCTTT. This codes for CASSILSIGWNTEAFF. The chain employs TRBV19 and TRBJ1-1; D unclear. Germline V gene data show CDR1 as LNHDA and CDR2 as SQIVND (reference sequence). This CDR3 has 16 residues. V was cut by 3 bases and J by 1 base, with 15 bases left in between.

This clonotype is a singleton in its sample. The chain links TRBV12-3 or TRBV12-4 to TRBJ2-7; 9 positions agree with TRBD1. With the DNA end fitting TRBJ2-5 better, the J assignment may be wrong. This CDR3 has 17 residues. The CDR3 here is CASSLGTGVGGKETQYF. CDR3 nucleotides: TGTGCCAGCAGTTTAGGGACAGGGGTGGGTGGCAAAGAGACCCAGTACTTC.

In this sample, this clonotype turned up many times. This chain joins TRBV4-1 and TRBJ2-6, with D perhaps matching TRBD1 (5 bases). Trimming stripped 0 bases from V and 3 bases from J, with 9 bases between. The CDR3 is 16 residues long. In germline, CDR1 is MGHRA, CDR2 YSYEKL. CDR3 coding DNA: TGCGCCAGCAGCCAAGACCAGGGAAATGGGGCCAACGTCCTGACTTTC. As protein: CASSQDQGNGANVLTF.

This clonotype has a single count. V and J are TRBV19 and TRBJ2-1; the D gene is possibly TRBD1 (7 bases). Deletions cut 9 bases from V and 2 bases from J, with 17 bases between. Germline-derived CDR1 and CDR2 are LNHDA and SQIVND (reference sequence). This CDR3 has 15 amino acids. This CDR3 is CASESQGGTYNEQFF. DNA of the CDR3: TGTGCCAGCGAAAGCCAGGGGGGCACCTACAATGAGCAGTTCTTC.

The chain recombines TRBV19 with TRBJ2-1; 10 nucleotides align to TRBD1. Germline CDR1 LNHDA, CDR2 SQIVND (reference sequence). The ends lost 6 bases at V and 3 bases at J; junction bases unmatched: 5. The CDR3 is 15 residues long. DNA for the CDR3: TGTGCCAGTAGCGCGGGACAGGGGAACTACAATGAGCAGTTCTTC. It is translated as CASSAGQGNYNEQFF.